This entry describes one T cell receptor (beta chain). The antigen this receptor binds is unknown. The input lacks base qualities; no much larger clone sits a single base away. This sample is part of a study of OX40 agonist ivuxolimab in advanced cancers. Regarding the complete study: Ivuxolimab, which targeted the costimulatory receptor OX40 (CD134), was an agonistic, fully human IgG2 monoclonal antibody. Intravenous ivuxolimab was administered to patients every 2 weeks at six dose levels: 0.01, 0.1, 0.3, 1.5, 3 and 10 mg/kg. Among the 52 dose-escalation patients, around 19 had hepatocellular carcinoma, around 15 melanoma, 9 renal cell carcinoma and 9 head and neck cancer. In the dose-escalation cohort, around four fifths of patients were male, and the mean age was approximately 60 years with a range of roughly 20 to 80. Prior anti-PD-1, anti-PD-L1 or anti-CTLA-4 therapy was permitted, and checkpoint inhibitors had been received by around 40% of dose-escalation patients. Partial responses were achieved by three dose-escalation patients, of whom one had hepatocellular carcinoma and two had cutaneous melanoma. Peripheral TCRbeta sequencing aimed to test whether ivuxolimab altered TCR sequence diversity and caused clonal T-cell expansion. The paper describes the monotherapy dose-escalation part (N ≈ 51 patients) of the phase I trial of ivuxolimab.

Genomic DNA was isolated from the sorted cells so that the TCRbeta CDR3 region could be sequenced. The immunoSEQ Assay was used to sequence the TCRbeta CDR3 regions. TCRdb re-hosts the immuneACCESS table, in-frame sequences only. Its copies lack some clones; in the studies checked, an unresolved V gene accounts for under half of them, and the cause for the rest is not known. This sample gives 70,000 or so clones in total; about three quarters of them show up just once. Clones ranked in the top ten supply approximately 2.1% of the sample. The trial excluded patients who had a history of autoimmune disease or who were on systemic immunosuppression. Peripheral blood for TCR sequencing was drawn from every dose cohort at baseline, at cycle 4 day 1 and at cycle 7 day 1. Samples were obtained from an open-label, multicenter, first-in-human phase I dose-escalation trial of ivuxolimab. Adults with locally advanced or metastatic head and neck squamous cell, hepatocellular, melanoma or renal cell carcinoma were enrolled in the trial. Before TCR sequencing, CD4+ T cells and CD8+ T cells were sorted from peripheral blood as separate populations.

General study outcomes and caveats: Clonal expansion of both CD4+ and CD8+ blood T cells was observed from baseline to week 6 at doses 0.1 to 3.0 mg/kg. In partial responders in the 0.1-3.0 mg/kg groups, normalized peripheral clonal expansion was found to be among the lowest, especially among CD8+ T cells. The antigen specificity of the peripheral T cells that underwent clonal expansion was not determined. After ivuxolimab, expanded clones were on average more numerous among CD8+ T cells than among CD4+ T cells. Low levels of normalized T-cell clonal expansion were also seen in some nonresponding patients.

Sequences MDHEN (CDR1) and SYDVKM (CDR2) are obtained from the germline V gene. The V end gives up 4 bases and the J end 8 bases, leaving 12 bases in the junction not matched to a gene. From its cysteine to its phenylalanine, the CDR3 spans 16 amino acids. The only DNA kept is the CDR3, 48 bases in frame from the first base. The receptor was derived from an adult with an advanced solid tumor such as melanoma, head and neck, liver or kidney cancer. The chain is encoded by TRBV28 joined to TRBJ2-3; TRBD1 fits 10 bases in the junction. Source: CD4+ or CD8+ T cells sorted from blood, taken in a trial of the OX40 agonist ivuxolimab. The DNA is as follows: TGTGCCAGCAGTTCGATGACAGGGGGCCTCAGAGGTACGCAGTATTTT. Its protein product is CASSSMTGGLRGTQYF.